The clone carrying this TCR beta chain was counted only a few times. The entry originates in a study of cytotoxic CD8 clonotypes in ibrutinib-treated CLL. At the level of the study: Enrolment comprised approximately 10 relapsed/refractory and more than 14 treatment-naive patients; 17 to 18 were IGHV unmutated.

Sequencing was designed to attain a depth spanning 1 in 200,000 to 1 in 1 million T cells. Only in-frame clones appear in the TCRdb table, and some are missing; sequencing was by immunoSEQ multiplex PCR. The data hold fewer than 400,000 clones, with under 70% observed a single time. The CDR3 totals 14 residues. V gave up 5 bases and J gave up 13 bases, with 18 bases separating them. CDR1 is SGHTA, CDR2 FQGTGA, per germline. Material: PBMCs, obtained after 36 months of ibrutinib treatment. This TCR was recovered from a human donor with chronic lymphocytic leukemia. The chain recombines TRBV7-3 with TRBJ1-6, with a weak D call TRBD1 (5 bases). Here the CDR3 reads CASSRVGGATPLHF. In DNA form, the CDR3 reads TGTGCCAGCAGCCGTGTTGGCGGGGCTACGCCCCTCCACTTT.